Sequencing of this T cell receptor beta chain was carried out in a study of T-cell reconstitution after alpha-beta-depleted transplantation in children. For TCRbeta, the library was prepared with unique molecular identifiers. MiXCR was run by TCRdb on the PCR reads, yielding one entry per CDR3 protein. The table records fewer than 750,000 distinct CDR3 sequences, roughly 24% of them present only once. Per the germline V gene, CDR1 is MNHNY and CDR2 is SVGAGI (reference sequence). With V trimmed by 4 bases and J by 7 bases, 2 bases remained unmatched. This CDR3 is 13 amino acids long. Points from the study as a whole: The study traced high day-60 TCRbeta diversity in some patients to surviving recipient T cells and thymic progenitors. T-cell counts and diversity at one year following transplant were attributed mainly to newly produced T cells. The study reportedly traced alpha-beta T cells about two months after transplant to several hundred expanded graft clones.

Remarks on this clonotype: Antigen specificity is unknown.

J is TRBJ1-4 and V is TRBV6-6, with 8 bases matching TRBD1. This receptor was identified in a boy younger than two who had a stem cell transplant for acute myeloid leukemia, so the T cells may come from the graft donor. Specimen: PBMCs, mostly from graft donor cells, collected 360 days after TCRalphabeta/CD19-depleted stem cell transplant. The CDR3 nucleotides are TGTGCCAGCAGTTGGGGACAGGTTGAAAAACTGTTTTTT. This sequence encodes CASSWGQVEKLFF.